This T cell receptor beta chain emerged from a study of blood T cell repertoires in COVID-19. Study-wide context: T cells, B-cell-depleted T cells, or PBMCs supplied cDNA or gDNA.

Clones were read by immunoSEQ multiplex PCR, and TCRdb kept only the in-frame ones, dropping some. The table records about 210,000 clones, about 91% of them present only once. This CDR3 region has 13 residues. V lost 5 bases and J lost 5, with 12 bases in between. In germline, CDR1 is SGHVS, CDR2 FNYEAQ. This receptor was taken from a man aged 25-45 years with acute or convalescent COVID-19. The chain uses TRBV7-6 and TRBJ1-2, with D perhaps matching TRBD1 (5 bases). What was sequenced was peripheral blood. The CDR3 region is CASSPDRQYGYTF. The CDR3 DNA reads TGTGCCAGCAGCCCCGACAGACAGTATGGCTACACCTTC.